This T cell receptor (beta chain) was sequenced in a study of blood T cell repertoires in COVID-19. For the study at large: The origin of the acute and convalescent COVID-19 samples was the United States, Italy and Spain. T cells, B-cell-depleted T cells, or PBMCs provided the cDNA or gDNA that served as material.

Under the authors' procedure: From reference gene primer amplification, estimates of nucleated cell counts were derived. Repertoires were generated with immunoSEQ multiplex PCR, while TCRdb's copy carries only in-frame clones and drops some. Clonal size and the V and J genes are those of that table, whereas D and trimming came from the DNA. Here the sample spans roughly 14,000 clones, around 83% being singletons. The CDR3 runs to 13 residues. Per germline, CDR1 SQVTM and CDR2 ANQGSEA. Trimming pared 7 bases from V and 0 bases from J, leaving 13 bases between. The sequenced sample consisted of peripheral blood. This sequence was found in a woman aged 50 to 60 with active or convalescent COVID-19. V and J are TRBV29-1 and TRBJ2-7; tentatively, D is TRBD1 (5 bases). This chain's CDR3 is CSALSDNSYEQYF. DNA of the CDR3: TGCAGCGCTCTATCGGACAACTCCTACGAGCAGTACTTC.